This TCR beta chain was identified during a study of blood T cell repertoires in COVID-19. Overall study context: The United States, Italy and Spain supplied acute and convalescent COVID-19 samples. PBMCs, B-cell-depleted T cells, or T cells provided the cDNA or gDNA that made up the material.

As processed by the authors: For nucleated cells, counts were estimated from reference gene primer amplification. Profiling relied on immunoSEQ multiplex PCR, and the TCRdb table lists in-frame clones only, not all of them. V, J and clone size are those of that table, while D and trimming were read from the DNA. The sample has under 200,000 clones; approximately 90% are singletons. The CDR3 is 16 residues long. The germline CDR1 and CDR2 sequences are LNHNV and YYDKDF (reference sequence). The J segment lost 4 bases and the V segment lost 4 bases, leaving 11 bases of the junction unmatched. Material: peripheral blood. The clonotype was recovered from a man aged 50-59 years with acute or convalescent COVID-19. The rearrangement uses TRBV15 and TRBJ2-5, with 8 bases aligning to TRBD1. In nucleotides, the CDR3 is TGTGCCACCAGCAACAGGACAGGGTTCACGGGAGAGACCCAGTACTTC. This sequence encodes CATSNRTGFTGETQYF.